Presented here are 31 T cell receptor beta chains from one specimen sequenced in a study of identical twins. From the 5' RACE reads, TCRdb called clonotypes with MiXCR, one entry per CDR3 protein. The repertoire consists of 250,000 to 350,000 distinct CDR3 sequences, with roughly 8.6% occurring once and the leading ten covering roughly 2%. This sample also belongs to another study, concerning yellow fever vaccine responses in identical twins.

Sample: memory (CD45RO+) T cells sorted from blood. All receptors derive from a woman under 30 in good health.

This clonotype came up many times. This rearrangement joins TRBV4-2 to TRBJ2-1; D is possibly TRBD1 (6 bases). V lost 8 bases, J lost 0 bases, and 11 bases lay in between. Germline CDR1 reads LGHNA; CDR2 reads YNFKEQ. The CDR3 spans 14 residues. CDR3 coding DNA: TGTGCCAGCTCGGACAGAAACTCCTACAATGAGCAGTTCTTC. It yields the protein CASSDRNSYNEQFF.

This clonotype was seen many times. This chain links TRBV27 with TRBJ2-5; 10 nucleotides line up with TRBD2. CDR1 MNHEY and CDR2 SMNVEV come from the germline V gene (reference sequence). CDR3 size: 15 residues. The junction had 6 bases not matched to a gene; V was cut back by 3 bases and J by 5 bases. The CDR3 sequence: CASSFSGRGGETQYF. The DNA for the CDR3 is TGTGCCAGCAGTTTCAGCGGGAGGGGAGGGGAGACCCAGTACTTC.

This clonotype was detected only a few times. The rearrangement uses TRBV7-8 and TRBJ2-3; 8 nucleotides align to TRBD2. Germline V gives CDR1 SGHVS, CDR2 FQNEAQ. V trimming: 8 bases; J trimming: 0 bases; junction bases outside the gene matches: 10. CDR3 length: 16 residues. CDR3 nucleotides: TGTGCCAGCCGCCCGGGGGGGGCCACTAGCACAGATACGCAGTATTTT. Translation gives CASRPGGATSTDTQYF. Together with reference TRBV7-8 and TRBJ2-3, the CDR3 gives the full variable domain: GAGVSQSPRYKVAKRGQDVALRCDPISGHVSLFWYQQALGQGPEFLTYFQNEAQLDKSGLPSDRFFAERPEGSVSTLKIQRTQQEDSAVYLCASRPGGATSTDTQYFGPGTRLTVL.

The rearrangement uses TRBV7-9 and TRBJ2-1; D is uncertain. Germline loops: CDR1 SEHNR, CDR2 FQNEAQ (reference sequence). V lost 3 bases and J 8 bases, leaving 14 bases between the germline ends. There are 14 residues in the CDR3. CDR3 amino acids: CASSLGLRSDEQFF. CDR3 in DNA: TGTGCCAGCAGCTTGGGCCTTCGGAGCGATGAGCAGTTCTTC.

This clonotype has a count of ten or more. This chain joins TRBV3-1 and TRBJ2-2; 13 bases agree with TRBD2. The germline V gene encodes CDR1 LGHDT and CDR2 YNNKEL (reference sequence). The V segment lost 8 bases and the J segment 6 bases; nucleotides outside the gene matches: 3. This CDR3 is built from 14 residues. The CDR3 DNA follows: TGTGCCAGCCGGACTAGCGGGGGCTCCGGGGAGCTGTTTTTT. Translating gives CASRTSGGSGELFF.

Ten or more counts support this clonotype. The chain carries TRBV2 and TRBJ1-1, with D maybe TRBD1 (5 bases). From germline, CDR1 is SNHLY and CDR2 FYNNEI. The CDR3 is 15 residues long. V shed 8 bases and J shed 0 bases, with 16 bases lying between them. For the CDR3, the DNA is TGTGCCAGCGACCCCAGGGACCCCATGAACACTGAAGCTTTCTTT. It codes for CASDPRDPMNTEAFF.

This clonotype was seen many times. This CDR3 is CSAYTRDSYTDTQYF. Written as DNA, the CDR3 is TGCAGTGCTTATACCCGGGACAGCTACACAGATACGCAGTATTTT. This chain uses TRBV20-1 with TRBJ2-3; TRBD1 agrees at 7 bases. The V gene end was trimmed by 5 bases and the J gene end by 2 bases; junction bases not matched to a gene: 10. The CDR3 runs to 15 residues. In germline, CDR1 is DFQATT, CDR2 SNEGSKA (reference sequence).

This sequence joins TRBV5-5 and TRBJ2-3; D remains ambiguous. This CDR3 has 14 amino acids. Germline V gene lookup returns CDR1 SGHKS and CDR2 YYEKEE (reference sequence). The V and J ends lost 0 bases and 4 bases respectively, with 9 bases between them. CDR3 region: CASSLDPRSDTQYF. In nucleotides, the CDR3 is TGTGCCAGCAGCTTGGACCCCCGATCAGATACGCAGTATTTT.

This clonotype showed up many times. This chain joins TRBV10-3 and TRBJ2-7; D may be TRBD1 (6 bases). The CDR3 is 11 residues long. Trimming pared 8 bases from V and 1 base from J, leaving 6 bases between. Per the germline V gene, CDR1 is ENHRY and CDR2 is SYGVKD. CDR3 DNA sequence: TGTGCCATCCAGGGGTCCTACGAGCAGTACTTC. This encodes CAIQGSYEQYF.

This clonotype was observed a few times. CDR3 residues: CASSLRWLAETYQETQYF. CDR3 nucleotides: TGTGCCAGCAGTTTACGGTGGCTAGCGGAGACATACCAAGAGACCCAGTACTTC. The V gene is TRBV12-3 or TRBV12-4, the J gene TRBJ2-5, with 7 positions matching TRBD2. The J segment lost 0 bases and the V segment lost 2 bases, leaving 12 bases of the junction unmatched. CDR3 length: 18 residues.

The chain carries TRBV10-3 and TRBJ2-5; D uncertain. Germline-derived CDR1 and CDR2 are ENHRY and SYGVKD. This CDR3 region has 15 residues. The V end was cut by 0 bases, the J end by 5 bases, with 13 bases between. CDR3 sequence (DNA): TGTGCCATCAGTGAGTCGAGTGGTCTCGGGGAGACCCAGTACTTC. It yields the protein CAISESSGLGETQYF.

This chain connects TRBV5-8 to TRBJ2-1; D is possibly TRBD2 (6 bases). The CDR3 sequence is 16 residues long. Trimming took off 2 bases at V and 0 bases at J, with 12 bases between the two ends. CDR1 SGHTS and CDR2 YDEGEE come from the germline V gene. The CDR3 loop is CASSLVAGSSYNEQFF. The CDR3 nucleotides read TGTGCCAGCAGCTTAGTGGCGGGAAGCTCCTACAATGAGCAGTTCTTC.

This clonotype was seen only a few times. The V gene is TRBV4-2, the J gene TRBJ2-1; D is ambiguous. CDR3 length equals 15 residues. Germline V lookup: CDR1 LGHNA, CDR2 YNFKEQ. The V gene lost 0 bases and the J gene lost 5 bases, with 11 bases spanning the gap. CDR3 residues: CASSQEMGTHNEQFF. The DNA for the CDR3 is TGTGCCAGCAGCCAAGAGATGGGTACTCACAATGAGCAGTTCTTC.

At least ten counts were recorded for this clonotype. CDR3 sequence: CASSYLHRSTGELFF. The CDR3 bases are TGTGCCAGCAGTTACCTTCATCGGAGCACCGGGGAGCTGTTTTTT. The chain combines TRBV12-3 or TRBV12-4 with TRBJ2-2; D unresolved. This CDR3 spans 15 amino acids. V was cut by 4 bases and J by 4 bases, with 13 bases left in between.

This clonotype came up many times. The genes are TRBV7-2 and TRBJ2-1, with 9 bases lining up with TRBD2. Trimming removed 2 bases from V and 5 bases from J; junction bases left unmatched: 10. The CDR3 loop spans 17 amino acids. Germline loops: CDR1 SGHTA, CDR2 FQGNSA. In DNA, the CDR3 is TGTGCCAGCAGCTTACGGGTGTCTAGCGGGAAAGACAATGAGCAGTTCTTC. Translated, it gives CASSLRVSSGKDNEQFF.

The V gene is TRBV20-1, the J gene TRBJ2-3, with D possibly matching TRBD2 (6 bases). Germline CDR1 DFQATT, CDR2 SNEGSKA (reference sequence). The V end lost 3 bases, the J end lost 6 bases, and 16 bases lay between the germline ends. The CDR3 spans 14 residues. CDR3 nucleotide sequence: TGCAGTGCTAGCCCGACAGCGGAGGGGGATACGCAGTATTTT. Its translation is CSASPTAEGDTQYF.

This clonotype has a handful of counts. V is TRBV5-1 and J is TRBJ2-5; TRBD2 aligns across 8 bases. This CDR3 comprises 15 residues. Germline loops: CDR1 SGHRS, CDR2 YFSETQ. V shed 0 bases, J shed 5 bases, and the junction held 6 bases outside the gene matches. The CDR3 reads CASSLATSVRETQYF. DNA of the CDR3: TGCGCCAGCAGCTTGGCGACTAGCGTACGGGAGACCCAGTACTTC.

Only a few counts were recorded for this clonotype. The chain recombines TRBV5-1 with TRBJ2-6; D remains unclear. The CDR3 has 17 amino acids. V lost 1 base to trimming and J lost 0 bases, with 11 bases between them. The germline gives CDR1 SGHRS, CDR2 YFSETQ. The CDR3 nucleotides are TGCGCCAGCAGCTTGAATTTGCGGTCCTCTGGGGCCAACGTCCTGACTTTC. Translating gives CASSLNLRSSGANVLTF.

The CDR3 spells CASSYQRHEQFF. The CDR3 DNA is TGTGCCAGCAGTTACCAGCGCCATGAGCAGTTCTTC. V gene TRBV6-2 or TRBV6-3 combines with J gene TRBJ2-1; D unresolved. CDR3 length: 12 residues. The germline CDR1 and CDR2 sequences are MNHEY and SVGEGT. The V and J ends lost 2 bases and 8 bases respectively, with 7 bases between them.

This clonotype was seen only a few times. The J gene is TRBJ2-5, the V gene TRBV12-3 or TRBV12-4, with 9 positions matching TRBD2. The J segment lost 1 base and the V segment lost 3 bases, leaving 6 bases of the junction unmatched. The CDR3 totals 16 residues. The CDR3 reads CASSFGLAGVQETQYF. The CDR3 DNA reads as TGTGCCAGCAGTTTTGGGTTAGCGGGGGTCCAAGAGACCCAGTACTTC.

This clonotype occurred many times. CDR3 in DNA: TGTGCCAGCAGCTTAGGTTCCGGGGGGCGTTTAAATGAGCAGTTCTTC. Its protein is CASSLGSGGRLNEQFF. The chain uses TRBV7-2 and TRBJ2-1; D is possibly TRBD2 (7 bases). This CDR3 has 16 amino acids. Germline-derived CDR1 and CDR2 are SGHTA and FQGNSA. The V gene lost 1 base and the J gene lost 7 bases, with 17 bases spanning the gap.

The DNA for the CDR3 is TGTGCCACCAGCAGAGGAGTCCGACAGGGTACTGAAGCTTTCTTT. It translates to CATSRGVRQGTEAFF. This sequence joins TRBV15 and TRBJ1-1, with 7 nucleotides matching TRBD1. CDR1 is LNHNV and CDR2 is YYDKDF in the germline V gene (reference sequence). The trim removed 1 base at V and 5 bases at J, leaving 7 bases unmatched. This CDR3 contains 15 residues.

This clonotype has ten or more counts. The rearrangement joins TRBV28 to TRBJ2-1; 8 positions match TRBD1. The germline V gene has CDR1 MDHEN and CDR2 SYDVKM. With V trimmed by 8 bases and J by 8 bases, 17 bases remained unmatched. The CDR3 is 16 amino acids. CDR3 region: CASRTQTGVLRYEQFF. The CDR3 DNA sequence: TGTGCCAGCCGAACCCAGACAGGGGTGTTAAGGTATGAGCAGTTCTTC.

In DNA form, the CDR3 reads TGTGCCAGCAGCCCTCTCAGTGGGGGCGCTCTCGGGAATGAGCAGTTCTTC. It encodes CASSPLSGGALGNEQFF. The rearrangement joins TRBV11-3 to TRBJ2-1; D is perhaps TRBD1 (6 bases). The CDR3 is made up of 17 amino acids. The germline CDR1 and CDR2 sequences are SGHNT and YENEEA. V lost 5 bases to trimming and J lost 7 bases, with 24 bases between them.

Comment on this clonotype: One end of the junction does not line up with germline, which may come from a read error. This sequence joins TRBV20-1 and TRBJ2-7; TRBD1 agrees at 11 bases. Germline loops: CDR1 DFQATT, CDR2 SNEGSKA (reference sequence). The CDR3 runs to 16 residues. The CDR3 here is CCARDLLGTGGYEQYF. Here the CDR3 DNA reads TGCTGTGCTAGAGATCTTCTCGGGACAGGGGGCTACGAGCAGTACTTC.

This clonotype was observed a handful of times. This chain links TRBV6-2 or TRBV6-3 with TRBJ2-5; D ambiguous. The ends were cut back, 7 bases at V and 1 base at J, with 7 bases in the middle. Germline values: CDR1 MNHEY, CDR2 SVGEGT. CDR3 length: 12 amino acids. CDR3: CASNPSQETQYF. In nucleotides, the CDR3 is TGTGCCAGCAATCCTTCCCAAGAGACCCAGTACTTC.

The V gene is TRBV20-1, the J gene TRBJ2-1; 11 nucleotides line up with TRBD1. The ends lost 3 bases at V and 4 bases at J; junction bases unmatched: 5. The CDR3 contains 15 residues. Germline V gives CDR1 DFQATT, CDR2 SNEGSKA (reference sequence). Here the CDR3 reads CSASGGDRGYNEQFF. DNA of the CDR3: TGCAGTGCTAGTGGAGGGGACAGGGGGTACAATGAGCAGTTCTTC.

This clonotype was detected ten times or more. The rearrangement uses TRBV24-1 and TRBJ1-5; no definite D call. The CDR3 is 13 amino acids. Between the trimmed V and J ends, which lost 4 bases and 4 bases, there was a span of 7 bases. Germline-derived CDR1 and CDR2 are KGHDR and SFDVKD. CDR3 residues: CATSEVGNQPQHF. DNA of the CDR3: TGTGCCACCAGTGAAGTTGGGAATCAGCCCCAGCATTTT.

This chain connects TRBV28 to TRBJ1-4; D remains ambiguous. CDR3 size: 11 residues. The V end was cut by 8 bases, the J end by 7 bases, with 8 bases between. Per the germline V gene, CDR1 is MDHEN and CDR2 is SYDVKM. The CDR3, as DNA: TGTGCCAGCTTGGACTCTGAAAAACTGTTTTTT. It is translated as CASLDSEKLFF.

This clonotype was observed a handful of times. V usage is TRBV27 and J usage is TRBJ2-7; D is unclear. The CDR3 consists of 10 residues. V gave up 4 bases and J gave up 2 bases, with 0 bases separating them. From germline, CDR1 is MNHEY and CDR2 SMNVEV (reference sequence). The DNA for the CDR3 is TGTGCCAGCAGTTCCTACGAGCAGTACTTC. Translating it yields CASSSYEQYF.

This clonotype occurred many times. The chain carries TRBV2 and TRBJ2-2; 8 bases map to TRBD2. V lost 5 bases to trimming and J lost 3 bases; unmatched junction nucleotides: 23. The CDR3 spans 21 residues. CDR1 is SNHLY and CDR2 is FYNNEI in the germline V gene. CDR3 DNA: TGTGCCAGCAGTCCGCCGCGGCGGGGGAGTGCATTAGCGGGGTACACCGGGGAGCTGTTTTTT. Translated: CASSPPRRGSALAGYTGELFF.